A single sample gave rise to the 27 T cell receptor beta chains below, sequenced in a study of graft-versus-host responses after intestinal transplantation (dated by TCRdb to the early 2020s). Receptor libraries were prepared by the immunoSEQ multiplex PCR assay. TCRdb took this table from immuneACCESS and kept in-frame rearrangements with V and J called. Such tables lack part of the clones; where checked against another copy, unresolved V genes explain under half of the gap, and the rest is unexplained. The sample table contains 90,000 to 150,000 clones; only one count was recorded for around 96% of them. About 3.3% of the sample goes to the ten largest clones. What the time point label conveys for this sample: cells obtained before transplantation from donor or recipient. These receptors' targets are unknown. This specimen consisted of unstimulated CD8+ T cells sorted from spleen or lymph node cells, obtained before intestinal transplant. These receptors were taken from a human donor who received an intestinal transplant.

The chain recombines TRBV6-5 with TRBJ1-2; no firm D call. V was trimmed by 0 bases and J by 3 bases, leaving 11 bases between them. This CDR3 contains 15 residues. Germline V gene lookup returns CDR1 MNHEY and CDR2 SVGAGI. For the CDR3, the DNA is TGTGCCAGCAGTTACTCGGGGTCCTTGGACTATGGCTACACCTTC. Amino acids: CASSYSGSLDYGYTF.

The rearrangement joins TRBV7-8 to TRBJ2-2, with unresolved D. V lost 2 bases, J lost 10 bases, and 5 bases lay in between. The germline V gene has CDR1 SGHVS and CDR2 FQNEAQ. The CDR3 covers 11 residues. CDR3 nucleotide sequence: TGTGCCAGCAGCTTATTGACGGAGCTGTTTTTT. This encodes CASSLLTELFF.

V is TRBV5-4 and J is TRBJ1-1, with D unclear. The CDR3 has 13 residues. The germline V gene encodes CDR1 SGHNT and CDR2 YYREEE (reference sequence). V shed 1 base and J shed 2 bases, with 6 bases lying between them. DNA of the CDR3: TGTGCCAGCAGCTTGTTTCTAAACACTGAAGCTTTCTTT. Translation gives CASSLFLNTEAFF.

The genes are TRBV5-6 and TRBJ2-7; possibly TRBD1 or TRBD2 for D (5 bases each). The CDR3 spans 15 residues. V was pared by 4 bases and J by 4 bases, with 18 bases between. Germline lookup yields CDR1 SGHDT and CDR2 YYEEEE. This chain's CDR3 is CASSPGGRDLYEQYF. Written as DNA, the CDR3 is TGTGCCAGCAGCCCTGGGGGTCGCGATTTATACGAGCAGTACTTC.

The chain employs TRBV4-1 and TRBJ2-7; 7 bases agree with TRBD2. V trimming: 4 bases; J trimming: 2 bases; junction bases outside the gene matches: 5. The CDR3 runs 14 residues. Germline assignment: CDR1 MGHRA and CDR2 YSYEKL. The CDR3 DNA sequence: TGCGCCAGCAGCCCCCGGGACTATACCTACGAGCAGTACTTC. Amino acid sequence: CASSPRDYTYEQYF.

CDR3 nucleotide sequence: TGTGCCAGCAGTTTGATAGGACAGGGGAACCAGCCCCAGCATTTT. Translated: CASSLIGQGNQPQHF. J is TRBJ1-5 and V is TRBV28, with TRBD1 identical over 9 bases. CDR3 length: 15 amino acids. The ends lost 3 bases at V and 7 bases at J; junction bases unmatched: 7. From germline, CDR1 is MDHEN and CDR2 SYDVKM.

This rearrangement joins TRBV7-6 to TRBJ2-5; 13 bases align to TRBD2. The CDR3 extends over 17 amino acids. Germline trimming cut 3 bases from V and 5 bases from J; bases unmatched to any gene: 9. Germline V gives CDR1 SGHVS, CDR2 FNYEAQ. DNA of the CDR3: TGTGCCAGCAGCTTGGGACTAGCGGGATCTATGGGGGAGACCCAGTACTTC. This encodes CASSLGLAGSMGETQYF. The entire variable domain, with the rest obtained from reference TRBV7-6 and TRBJ2-5, is as follows: GAGVSQSPRYKVTKRGQDVALRCDPISGHVSLYWYRQALGQGPEFLTYFNYEAQQDKSGLPNDRFSAERPEGSISTLTIQRTEQRDSAMYRCASSLGLAGSMGETQYFGPGTRLLVL.

V gene TRBV28 combines with J gene TRBJ1-4; no firm D call. The CDR3 spans 13 residues. CDR1 MDHEN and CDR2 SYDVKM come from the germline V gene. V was clipped by 7 bases and J by 0 bases, with 6 bases between them. The CDR3 sequence is CASTTATNEKLFF. Written as DNA, the CDR3 is TGTGCCAGCACAACAGCAACTAATGAAAAACTGTTTTTT.

The rearrangement joins TRBV27 to TRBJ2-4; D uncertain. The CDR3 runs to 16 residues. The ends were cut back, 0 bases at V and 7 bases at J, with 16 bases in the middle. Germline loops: CDR1 MNHEY, CDR2 SMNVEV (reference sequence). The CDR3 nucleotides are TGTGCCAGCAGTTTATCTATCGATAGCCCGCCCAACATTCAGTACTTC. It codes for CASSLSIDSPPNIQYF.

The chain combines TRBV27 with TRBJ1-4, with TRBD1 matching over 10 bases. J gave up 8 bases and V 0 bases, and 12 bases lay outside the gene matches. The CDR3 runs 18 residues. The germline CDR1 and CDR2 sequences are MNHEY and SMNVEV (reference sequence). CDR3: CASSLSTPTGTGEEKLFF. CDR3 nucleotides: TGTGCCAGCAGTTTATCGACCCCCACCGGGACAGGGGAAGAAAAACTGTTTTTT.

A note on this clone: At one boundary the junction diverges from the germline segment, which might be a read error. The rearrangement links TRBV28 to TRBJ2-2, with unresolved D. Germline V gene data show CDR1 as MDHEN and CDR2 as SYDVKM. The CDR3 length is 13 residues. CDR3 in amino acids: CAGSLRPTGELFF. The CDR3 DNA is TGTGCCGGCAGTTTAAGGCCCACCGGGGAGCTGTTTTTT.

This rearrangement joins TRBV20-1 to TRBJ2-7, with no clear D. The length of the CDR3 is 10 residues. Germline CDR1 reads DFQATT; CDR2 reads SNEGSKA (reference sequence). V lost 7 bases and J lost 5, with 9 bases in between. This chain's CDR3 is CSVLKNEQYF. Written as DNA, the CDR3 is TGCAGTGTCTTGAAAAACGAGCAGTACTTC.

This clone was detected once. The chain recombines TRBV11-3 with TRBJ2-3; 8 bases are a match to TRBD1. The J segment lost 1 base and the V segment lost 5 bases, leaving 5 bases of the junction unmatched. Germline V gene sequence: CDR1 SGHNT, CDR2 YENEEA. This CDR3 region has 15 residues. The DNA for the CDR3 is TGTGCCAGCAGCCCCCGGACAGGGCGCACAGATACGCAGTATTTT. This sequence encodes CASSPRTGRTDTQYF.

In this sample, this clone turned up a few times. The V call is TRBV7-9, the J call TRBJ2-7, with TRBD1 identical over 8 bases. J lost 6 bases, V lost 5 bases, and 0 bases had no gene match. Looked up from germline, CDR1 is SEHNR and CDR2 is FQNEAQ (reference sequence). The CDR3 spans 11 residues. The CDR3 here is CASSTGGEQYF. The CDR3 DNA reads as TGTGCCAGCAGCACAGGGGGCGAGCAGTACTTC.

The V call is TRBV5-4, the J call TRBJ2-1, with D unclear. Germline-derived CDR1 and CDR2 are SGHNT and YYREEE (reference sequence). The V end was cut by 3 bases, the J end by 3 bases, with 7 bases between. This CDR3 comprises 13 residues. The CDR3 loop reads CASSSLDYNEQFF. The CDR3 DNA follows: TGTGCCAGCAGCTCTCTCGACTACAATGAGCAGTTCTTC.

This sequence joins TRBV6-5 and TRBJ1-4, with TRBD1 matching over 7 bases. J gave up 5 bases and V 0 bases, and 0 bases lay outside the gene matches. In germline, CDR1 is MNHEY, CDR2 SVGAGI. The CDR3 loop spans 14 amino acids. This CDR3 is CASSYSGGNEKLFF. The CDR3 coding sequence is TGTGCCAGCAGTTACTCAGGGGGCAATGAAAAACTGTTTTTT.

The chain joins TRBV15 to TRBJ1-5; D remains ambiguous. CDR1 is LNHNV and CDR2 is YYDKDF in the germline V gene (reference sequence). Trimming left V 9 bases short and J 0 bases short, with 9 bases between. The CDR3 has 13 amino acids. For the CDR3, the DNA is TGTGCCACTACGCCCAGTAGCAATCAGCCCCAGCATTTT. Translated, it gives CATTPSSNQPQHF.

V and J are TRBV9 and TRBJ2-7; TRBD2 aligns across 12 bases. CDR3 length equals 15 residues. Germline V lookup: CDR1 SGDLS, CDR2 YYNGEE. Germline trimming cut 3 bases from V and 5 bases from J; bases unmatched to any gene: 6. The CDR3 nucleotides read TGTGCCAGCAGCGGCGAGACTAGCGGGAGCAACGAGCAGTACTTC. As protein: CASSGETSGSNEQYF.

The chain employs TRBV27 and TRBJ2-7; 10 nucleotides line up with TRBD1. This CDR3 spans 14 amino acids. The V gene end was trimmed by 2 bases and the J gene end by 3 bases; junction bases not matched to a gene: 1. CDR1 MNHEY and CDR2 SMNVEV come from the germline V gene (reference sequence). This CDR3 is CASSLGTGVYEQYF. The CDR3 coding sequence is TGTGCCAGCAGTTTAGGGACAGGGGTCTACGAGCAGTACTTC.

This chain links TRBV2 with TRBJ2-4; D is ambiguous. From germline, CDR1 is SNHLY and CDR2 FYNNEI. Trimming left V 8 bases short and J 0 bases short, with 5 bases between. The CDR3 contains 12 residues. CDR3: CASLLAKNIQYF. The CDR3, as DNA: TGTGCCAGCCTACTAGCCAAAAACATTCAGTACTTC. The whole variable domain, filled in from reference TRBV2 and TRBJ2-4, reads EPEVTQTPSHQVTQMGQEVILRCVPISNHLYFYWYRQILGQKVEFLVSFYNNEISEKSEIFDDQFSVERPDGSNFTLKIRSTKLEDSAMYFCASLLAKNIQYFGAGTRLSVL.

J is TRBJ2-7 and V is TRBV5-6; D might be TRBD1 (6 bases). The CDR3 covers 15 residues. Germline-derived CDR1 and CDR2 are SGHDT and YYEEEE. The germline V and J ends were trimmed by 0 bases and 6 bases, with 16 bases remaining between them. CDR3 nucleotide sequence: TGTGCCAGCAGCTTGGTCCGGGACACCCATTCCGAGCAGTACTTC. Its translation is CASSLVRDTHSEQYF.

This clone was observed once. The chain has TRBV15 and TRBJ2-7; D gene ambiguous. This CDR3 is built from 13 residues. Germline loops: CDR1 LNHNV, CDR2 YYDKDF (reference sequence). The V and J ends lost 0 bases and 4 bases respectively, with 7 bases between them. The CDR3 DNA is TGTGCCACCAGCAGAGATCACGCATACGAGCAGTACTTC. This translates into CATSRDHAYEQYF.

The V call is TRBV18, the J call TRBJ1-4; the D is unclear. V was clipped by 1 base and J by 0 bases, with 9 bases between them. This CDR3 contains 16 residues. CDR1 and CDR2 (germline): KGHSH, LQKENI. This CDR3 reads CASSPLPRATNEKLFF. The CDR3 DNA reads as TGTGCCAGCTCACCACTTCCGCGAGCAACTAATGAAAAACTGTTTTTT.

Comment on this clone: One junction end disagrees with the germline gene, perhaps due to a read error. This chain uses TRBV29-1 with TRBJ1-2; TRBD1 matches 8 bases. CDR3 length: 14 residues. The germline CDR1 and CDR2 sequences are SQVTM and ANQGSEA. The CDR3 loop is CSGLTGTGPLPPSF. The CDR3 nucleotides read TGCAGCGGCCTGACGGGGACAGGTCCCCTCCCTCCCAGCTTC.

The rearrangement uses TRBV10-3 and TRBJ2-1, with 10 nucleotides matching TRBD2. The length of the CDR3 is 18 residues. The V segment lost 3 bases and the J segment 3 bases; nucleotides outside the gene matches: 11. Per the germline V gene, CDR1 is ENHRY and CDR2 is SYGVKD. The CDR3 spells CAISERDGGTSVYNEQFF. CDR3 in DNA: TGTGCCATCAGTGAAAGGGATGGTGGGACTAGCGTCTACAATGAGCAGTTCTTC.

The rearrangement joins TRBV9 to TRBJ1-4, with D unclear. Germline-derived CDR1 and CDR2 are SGDLS and YYNGEE. The CDR3 spans 15 residues. V gave up 3 bases and J gave up 5 bases, with 14 bases separating them. In DNA, the CDR3 is TGTGCCAGCAGCGAACGAGGGATCTTCAATGAAAAACTGTTTTTT. Protein sequence: CASSERGIFNEKLFF.

The chain links TRBV4-2 to TRBJ2-5, with D possibly TRBD2 on 6 matching bases. V lost 4 bases and J lost 1, with 10 bases in between. The germline V gene encodes CDR1 LGHNA and CDR2 YNFKEQ. The CDR3 extends over 14 amino acids. Here the CDR3 DNA reads TGTGCCAGCAGCCGCGCGGGGTTCCAAGAGACCCAGTACTTC. Translation: CASSRAGFQETQYF.